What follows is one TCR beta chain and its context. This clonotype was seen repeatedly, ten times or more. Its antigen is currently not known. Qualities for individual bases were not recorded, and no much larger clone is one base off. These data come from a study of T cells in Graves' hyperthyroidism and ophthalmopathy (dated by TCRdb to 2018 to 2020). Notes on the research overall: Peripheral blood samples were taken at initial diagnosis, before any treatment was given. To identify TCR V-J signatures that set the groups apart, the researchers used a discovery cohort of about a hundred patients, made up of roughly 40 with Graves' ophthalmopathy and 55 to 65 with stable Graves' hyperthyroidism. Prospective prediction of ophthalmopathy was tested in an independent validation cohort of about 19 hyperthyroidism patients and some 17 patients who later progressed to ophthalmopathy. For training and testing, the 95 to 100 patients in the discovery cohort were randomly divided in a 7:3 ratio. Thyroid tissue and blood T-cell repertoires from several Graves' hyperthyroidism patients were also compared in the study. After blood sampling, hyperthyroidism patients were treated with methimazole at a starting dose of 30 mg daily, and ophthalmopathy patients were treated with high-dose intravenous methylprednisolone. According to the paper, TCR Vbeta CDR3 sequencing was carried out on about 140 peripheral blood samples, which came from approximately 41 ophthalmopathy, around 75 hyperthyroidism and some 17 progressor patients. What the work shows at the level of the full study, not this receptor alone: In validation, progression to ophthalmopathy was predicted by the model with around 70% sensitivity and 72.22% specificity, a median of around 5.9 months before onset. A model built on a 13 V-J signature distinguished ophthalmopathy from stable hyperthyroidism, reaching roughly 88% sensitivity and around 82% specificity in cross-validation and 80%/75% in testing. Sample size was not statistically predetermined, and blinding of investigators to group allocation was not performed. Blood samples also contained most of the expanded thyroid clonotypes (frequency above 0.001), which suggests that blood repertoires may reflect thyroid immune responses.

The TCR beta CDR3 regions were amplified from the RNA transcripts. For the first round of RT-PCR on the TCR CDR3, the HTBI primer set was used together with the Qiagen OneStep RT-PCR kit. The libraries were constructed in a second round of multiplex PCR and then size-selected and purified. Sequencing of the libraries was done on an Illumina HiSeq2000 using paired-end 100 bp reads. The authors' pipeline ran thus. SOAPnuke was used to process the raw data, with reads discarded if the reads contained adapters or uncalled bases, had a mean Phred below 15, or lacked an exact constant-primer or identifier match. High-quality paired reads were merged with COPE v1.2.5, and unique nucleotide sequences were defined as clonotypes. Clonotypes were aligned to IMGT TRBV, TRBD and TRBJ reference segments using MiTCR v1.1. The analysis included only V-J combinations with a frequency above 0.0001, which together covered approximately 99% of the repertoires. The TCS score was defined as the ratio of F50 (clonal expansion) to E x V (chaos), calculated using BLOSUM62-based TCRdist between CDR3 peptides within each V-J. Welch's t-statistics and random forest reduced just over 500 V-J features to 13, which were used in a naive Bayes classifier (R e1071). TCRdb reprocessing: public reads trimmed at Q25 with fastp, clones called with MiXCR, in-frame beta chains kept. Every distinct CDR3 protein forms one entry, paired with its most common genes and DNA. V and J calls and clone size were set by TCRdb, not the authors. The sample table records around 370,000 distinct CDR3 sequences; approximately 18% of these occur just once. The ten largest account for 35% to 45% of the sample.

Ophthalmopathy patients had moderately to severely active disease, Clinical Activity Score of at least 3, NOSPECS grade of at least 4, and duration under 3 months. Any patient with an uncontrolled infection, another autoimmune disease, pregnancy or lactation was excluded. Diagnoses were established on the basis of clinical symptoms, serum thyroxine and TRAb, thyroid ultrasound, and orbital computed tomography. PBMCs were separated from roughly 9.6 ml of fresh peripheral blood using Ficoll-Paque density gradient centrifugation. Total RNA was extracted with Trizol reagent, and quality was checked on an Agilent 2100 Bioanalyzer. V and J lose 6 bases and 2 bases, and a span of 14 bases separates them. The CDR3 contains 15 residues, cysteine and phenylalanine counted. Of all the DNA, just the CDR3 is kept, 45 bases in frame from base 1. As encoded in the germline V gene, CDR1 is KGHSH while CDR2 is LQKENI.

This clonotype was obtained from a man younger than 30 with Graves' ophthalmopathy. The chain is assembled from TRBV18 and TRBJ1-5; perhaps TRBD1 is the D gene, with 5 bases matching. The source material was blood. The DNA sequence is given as TGTGCCAGCTCCCCAGACAGTAACCGCAATCAGCCCCAGCATTTT. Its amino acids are CASSPDSNRNQPQHF. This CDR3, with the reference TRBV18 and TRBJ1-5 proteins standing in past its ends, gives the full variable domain NAGVMQNPRHLVRRRGQEARLRCSPMKGHSHVYWYRQLPEEGLKFMVYLQKENIIDESGMPKERFSAEFPKEGPSILRIQQVVRGDSAAYFCASSPDSNRNQPQHFGDGTRLSIL.